A selection of T cell receptor beta chains follows, all from one sample in a study of shared clonotypes between healthy human individuals. Using immunoSEQ multiplex PCR, the repertoire was profiled, and TCRdb retains in-frame clones only, with some absent. The profile shows around 600,000 clones, 95% of them singletons. Sequences were obtained from naive CD8+ T cells sorted from blood. The receptors shown here come from a woman younger than 45 in good health. Both conserved end residues are trimmed from each CDR3. Fields, in order: V gene, D gene, CDR3 protein. D genes are given only for firm matches.

TRBV28 | NA | ASSPALGGLTGELF
TRBV7-9 | NA | ASSLKRVWPNTEAF
TRBV11-2 | NA | ASSLGATGGNGYT
TRBV4-1 | TRBD1 | ASARRQGDEQY
TRBV27 | TRBD2 | ASSQLANEQF
TRBV7-9 | NA | ASSLRRDPREQY
TRBV5-1 | NA | ASSLIQGKTEAF
TRBV6-5 | NA | ASSSSGALFLH
TRBV6-1 | NA | ASSEEPQGLWMQPQH
TRBV7-9 | NA | ASKGVGFTEAF
TRBV9 | NA | ASSVSRATGRNTGELF
TRBV1 | NA | TSSLRMYEQY
TRBV27 | NA | ASSFMGDSNQPQH